What follows are 9 T cell receptor beta chains derived from one specimen sequenced in a study of blood T cell repertoires in COVID-19. Profiled with immunoSEQ multiplex PCR; TCRdb holds only in-frame clones, not every one. The sample has around 160,000 clones, around 87% seen once; the top ten hold around 6.1%. Specimen: peripheral blood. These receptors were obtained from a man at least 80 years old with acute or convalescent COVID-19.

This chain connects TRBV18 to TRBJ1-1; perhaps TRBD1 as D (5 bases). CDR1 and CDR2 from the germline V gene are KGHSH and LQKENI. CDR3 size: 14 residues. V was pared by 6 bases and J by 1 base, with 12 bases between. The CDR3 loop reads CASSSGQQNTEAFF. The DNA for the CDR3 is TGTGCCAGCTCTTCCGGACAACAGAACACTGAAGCTTTCTTT.

The chain's CDR3 is CASSQEKVTGVFRSYNEQFF. The CDR3 DNA reads TGTGCCAGCAGCCAAGAGAAGGTGACAGGGGTATTTCGGTCCTACAATGAGCAGTTCTTC. The gene calls are TRBV14 and TRBJ2-1; 8 nucleotides align to TRBD1. This CDR3 region has 20 residues. V lost 0 bases, J lost 1 base, and 14 bases stayed unmatched. From germline, CDR1 is SGHDN and CDR2 FVKESK.

This clone has more than one count but fewer than ten. The chain uses TRBV5-4 and TRBJ2-2; weak D call: TRBD2 (5 bases). Trimming cost V 4 bases and J 4 bases, with 23 bases left between them. The germline CDR1 and CDR2 sequences are SGHNT and YYREEE (reference sequence). The CDR3 runs 18 residues. DNA for the CDR3: TGTGCCAGCAGCCCAGGCTCGAATGGCCGACGGGGCACCGGGGAGCTGTTTTTT. Protein sequence: CASSPGSNGRRGTGELFF.

This clone was picked up one time. The V call is TRBV19, the J call TRBJ1-5; weak D call: TRBD1 (6 bases). Germline V gene data show CDR1 as LNHDA and CDR2 as SQIVND (reference sequence). Trimming removed 6 bases from V and 5 bases from J, with 11 bases in between. There are 13 residues in the CDR3. The CDR3 sequence is CASRRTVDQPQHF. Written as DNA, the CDR3 is TGTGCCAGTAGACGGACAGTCGATCAGCCCCAGCATTTT.

The chain combines TRBV5-1 with TRBJ2-7; D remains unclear. Trimming took 1 base from V and 2 from J, leaving 7 bases between them. The CDR3 totals 13 residues. Germline V gene sequence: CDR1 SGHRS, CDR2 YFSETQ. Here the CDR3 reads CASSLTATYEQYF. CDR3 sequence (DNA): TGCGCCAGCAGCTTGACAGCTACCTACGAGCAGTACTTC.

This clone appeared a single time. The chain joins TRBV19 to TRBJ2-2; 10 nucleotides line up with TRBD1. This CDR3 is 15 amino acids long. Trimming at V came to 7 bases and at J to 5 bases, leaving 7 bases not matched to a gene. Germline values: CDR1 LNHDA, CDR2 SQIVND (reference sequence). The CDR3 is CASTHPGQGTGELFF. For the CDR3, the DNA is TGTGCCAGTACCCACCCGGGACAGGGGACCGGGGAGCTGTTTTTT.

The chain employs TRBV28 and TRBJ2-7, with 8 bases that match TRBD1. The V and J ends lost 6 bases and 3 bases, in that order; junction bases with no gene match: 7. The V gene's germline CDR1 is MDHEN and CDR2 SYDVKM. The CDR3 sequence is 14 residues long. The chain's CDR3 is CASRGRDRNYEQYF. CDR3 bases: TGTGCCAGCAGGGGCCGGGACAGGAACTACGAGCAGTACTTC.

The chain uses TRBV19 and TRBJ1-2, with 11 bases that match TRBD1. Germline V CDR1 and CDR2: LNHDA, SQIVND (reference sequence). Trimming at V came to 7 bases and at J to 8 bases, leaving 9 bases not matched to a gene. CDR3 length: 14 amino acids. The DNA of the CDR3 is TGTGCCAGTACCCCGGACAGGGGGCATAACGGCTACACCTTC. It is translated as CASTPDRGHNGYTF.

The chain links TRBV5-1 to TRBJ1-1; 7 nucleotides align to TRBD1. The length of the CDR3 is 13 residues. Germline values: CDR1 SGHRS, CDR2 YFSETQ. V lost 2 bases, J lost 6 bases, and 4 bases stayed unmatched. CDR3: CASSFRQGSEAFF. The CDR3 DNA sequence: TGCGCCAGCAGCTTCCGACAGGGTTCTGAAGCTTTCTTT.